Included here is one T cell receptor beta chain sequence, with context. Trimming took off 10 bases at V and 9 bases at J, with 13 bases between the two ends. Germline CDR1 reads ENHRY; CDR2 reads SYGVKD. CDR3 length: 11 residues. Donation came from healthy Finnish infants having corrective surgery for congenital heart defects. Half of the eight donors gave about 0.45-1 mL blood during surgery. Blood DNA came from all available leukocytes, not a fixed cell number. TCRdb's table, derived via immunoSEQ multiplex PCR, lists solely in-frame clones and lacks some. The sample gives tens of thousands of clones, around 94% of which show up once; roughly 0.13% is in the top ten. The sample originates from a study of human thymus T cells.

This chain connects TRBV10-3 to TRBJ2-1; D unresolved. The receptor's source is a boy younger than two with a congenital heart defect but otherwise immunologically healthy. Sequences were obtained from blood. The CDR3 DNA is TGTGCCACGAACTTAGCTGGTGAGCAGTTCTTC. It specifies CATNLAGEQFF.